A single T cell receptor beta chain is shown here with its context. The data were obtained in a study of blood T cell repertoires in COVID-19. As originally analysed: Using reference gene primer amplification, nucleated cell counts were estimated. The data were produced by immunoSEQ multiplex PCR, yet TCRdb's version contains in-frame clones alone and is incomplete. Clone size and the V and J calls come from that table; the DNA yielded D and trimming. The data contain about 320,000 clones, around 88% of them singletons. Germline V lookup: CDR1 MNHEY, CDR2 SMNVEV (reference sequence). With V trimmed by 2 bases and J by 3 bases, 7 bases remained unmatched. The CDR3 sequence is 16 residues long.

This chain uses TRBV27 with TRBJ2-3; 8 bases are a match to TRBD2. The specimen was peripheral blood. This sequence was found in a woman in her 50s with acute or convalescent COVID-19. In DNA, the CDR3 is TGTGCCAGCAGTTTAACCAGGCGGGAGGTAACAGATACGCAGTATTTT. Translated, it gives CASSLTRREVTDTQYF.